This T cell receptor (beta chain) was identified during a study of T cells in localized non-small cell lung cancer. Trimming removed 7 bases from V and 4 bases from J, with 16 bases in between. The CDR3 runs 14 residues. From germline, CDR1 is SNHLY and CDR2 FYNNEI. This clone came up once. The assay was immunoSEQ multiplex PCR, and TCRdb's table has in-frame clones only and misses some. The repertoire holds some 90,000 clones, with roughly 89% as singletons. The receptor was derived from a man aged 35 to 69 with stage I squamous cell lung carcinoma. Material: peripheral blood, obtained before any cancer treatment. This chain connects TRBV2 to TRBJ1-2, with unresolved D. The CDR3, as DNA: TGTGCCAGCACAAAGGGTTCTATGGGCTATGGCTACACCTTC. Its protein product is CASTKGSMGYGYTF.